The clone carrying this T cell receptor (beta chain) has a count of ten or more. Gene-specific TRAV and TRBV primers were used for first-strand cDNA, covering alpha and beta chains. With a constant-region primer and a V-primer adapter, TCRs were subjected to 20 PCR cycles of amplification. TCRdb re-derived calls from the reads in MiXCR, one entry per CDR3 protein. Among approximately 84,000 distinct CDR3 sequences listed, 17% were seen once. The sample comes from a study of low-dose radiotherapy and immunotherapy resistance in tumors. As for the study in general: Intravenous ipilimumab 1 mg/kg every six weeks was given with nivolumab 240 mg every two weeks.

The sample's time point: after trial treatment. The treatment was: LDRT plus nivolumab, ipilimumab, low-dose cyclophosphamide and aspirin (RACIN trial). Tumors of eligible patients were advanced, solid and lacking tumor-infiltrating lymphocytes. The CDR3 sequence is 16 residues long. Germline V CDR1 and CDR2: SGDLS, YYNGEE. V shed 2 bases, J shed 0 bases, and the junction held 7 bases outside the gene matches. The source was PBMCs, collected after low-dose radiotherapy plus immunotherapy. The chain links TRBV9 to TRBJ2-5; the match to TRBD2 covers 7 bases. The TCR sequence derives from a male donor with prostate cancer. For the CDR3, the DNA is TGTGCCAGCAGCGTTTCTCCTAGCGGATACCAAGAGACCCAGTACTTC. This sequence encodes CASSVSPSGYQETQYF.